This TCR beta chain derives from a study of CD8+ T cells in alopecia areata. Study at large: The tofacitinib course ran for 6 to 18 months and was followed by 6 months off drug.

As to this clone: Its specificity is unknown.

Germline trimming cut 6 bases from V and 4 bases from J; bases unmatched to any gene: 9. Germline lookup yields CDR1 MNHEY and CDR2 SVGAGI. The CDR3 totals 15 residues. Overall study results and limits: On tofacitinib, scalp clonality and expanded CD8+ clones among top 100 fell significantly. Persistence in scalp and blood during tofacitinib was observed for many expanded lesional clones. Unlike in mice, where it was clearer, TCR sharing across patients was less clear, possibly HLA-related.

Reverse transcribed after extraction, RNA yielded cDNA as the sequencing template. Libraries were prepared by immunoSEQ multiplex PCR; TCRdb keeps only in-frame clonotypes and omits some of them. The profile shows more than 150,000 clones, roughly 46% of them singletons. This sample's treatment: oral pan-JAK inhibitor, 5-10 mg twice daily. The chain has TRBV6-5 and TRBJ1-3, with 7 bases fitting TRBD1. The sequence was obtained from a human donor with alopecia areata. The input for sequencing was CD8+ T cells sorted from blood, taken between weeks 51 and 52, from a patient treated with tofacitinib. The DNA of the CDR3 is TGTGCCAGCAGACTTGACAGGGTTCCCGGAAACACCATATATTTT. Its translation is CASRLDRVPGNTIYF.